Sequencing of this TCR beta chain was carried out in a study of a mutant IDH1 vaccine in newly diagnosed glioma. On the study more broadly: Receipt of radiotherapy, temozolomide, or both preceded the study, and most received both.

Time point: week 35, safety follow-up. Every vaccination contained 300 ug of the mutant IDH1 20-mer peptide and was paired with topical imiquimod. On this clone: Its antigen is not known.

The CDR3 is made up of 14 amino acids. Trimming took off 5 bases at V and 3 bases at J, with 8 bases between the two ends. Looked up from germline, CDR1 is MNHEY and CDR2 is SVGAGI. Profiling relied on immunoSEQ multiplex PCR, and the TCRdb table lists in-frame clones only, not all of them. The sample consists of tens of thousands of clones, about 70% of them appearing once. The receptor's source is a man in his fifties or sixties with glioma. The chain recombines TRBV6-5 with TRBJ1-6; D gene unclear. The starting material was PBMCs, obtained from a glioma patient whose treatment included an IDH1 peptide vaccine. CDR3 coding DNA: TGTGCCAGCAGTCCCGTAGGCTATAATTCACCCCTCCACTTT. This codes for CASSPVGYNSPLHF.